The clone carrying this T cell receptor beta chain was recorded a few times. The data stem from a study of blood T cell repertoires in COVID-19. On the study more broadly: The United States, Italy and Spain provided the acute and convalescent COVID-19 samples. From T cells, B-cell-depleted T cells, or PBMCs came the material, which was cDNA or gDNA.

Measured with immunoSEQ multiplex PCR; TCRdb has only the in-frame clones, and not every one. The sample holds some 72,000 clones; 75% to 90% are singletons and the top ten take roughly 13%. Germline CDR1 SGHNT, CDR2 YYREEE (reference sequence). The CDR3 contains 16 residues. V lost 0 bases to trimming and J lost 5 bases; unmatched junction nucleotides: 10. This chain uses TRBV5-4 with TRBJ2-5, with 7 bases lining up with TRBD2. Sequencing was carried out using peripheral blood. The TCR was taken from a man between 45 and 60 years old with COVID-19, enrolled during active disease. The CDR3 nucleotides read TGTGCCAGCAGCTTGGATACTAGCGACGCTGGGGAGACCCAGTACTTC. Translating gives CASSLDTSDAGETQYF.